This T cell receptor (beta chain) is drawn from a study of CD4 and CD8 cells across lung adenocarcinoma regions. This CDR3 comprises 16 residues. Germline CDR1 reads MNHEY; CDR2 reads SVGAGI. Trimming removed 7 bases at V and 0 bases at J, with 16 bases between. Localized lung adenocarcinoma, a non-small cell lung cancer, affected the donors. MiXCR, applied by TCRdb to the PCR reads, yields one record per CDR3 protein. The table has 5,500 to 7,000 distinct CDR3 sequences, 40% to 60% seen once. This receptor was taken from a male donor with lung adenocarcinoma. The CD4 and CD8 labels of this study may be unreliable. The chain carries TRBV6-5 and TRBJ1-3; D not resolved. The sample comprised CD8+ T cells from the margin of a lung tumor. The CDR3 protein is CASTSPGVRSGNTIYF. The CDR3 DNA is TGTGCCAGCACTTCCCCGGGCGTTCGCTCTGGAAACACCATATATTTT.